This T cell receptor beta chain originates from a study of blood T cell repertoires in COVID-19. Overall study context: Researchers got acute and convalescent COVID-19 samples from the United States, Italy and Spain. PBMCs, B-cell-depleted T cells, or T cells were the source of the cDNA or gDNA that made up the material.

How the authors handled the data: It was from reference gene primer amplification that nucleated cell counts were estimated. Data came from immunoSEQ multiplex PCR; TCRdb stores just in-frame clones and leaves some out. From that table come the V and J calls and clone size; the DNA was used to work out D and trimming. The sample has about 250,000 clones; 80% to 85% are singletons. Trimming left V 4 bases short and J 6 bases short, with 16 bases between. The germline V gene encodes CDR1 SGHAT and CDR2 FQNNGV. The CDR3 length is 14 residues. Sequencing was done on a sample of peripheral blood. This clonotype originated in a man aged 50 to 59 with active or convalescent COVID-19. V and J are TRBV11-2 and TRBJ2-7; a weak D match, TRBD1 (6 bases). The CDR3 sequence: CASSSGERRAEQYF. DNA of the CDR3: TGTGCCAGCAGCTCAGGGGAAAGACGCGCCGAGCAGTACTTC.